Each of the 6 T cell receptor beta chains below was sequenced from the same sample in a study of Ad26.COV2.S vaccination and SARS-CoV-2 variants. Treatment here: about 20 received Ad26.COV2.S at low or high dose, single or two shots; 5 received placebo; per-sample allocation not given. After the first vaccine or placebo injection, samples were drawn on day 63. Clones were sequenced by immunoSEQ multiplex PCR, and TCRdb holds only the in-frame ones, with some missing. Here the sample spans about 440,000 clones, about 90% being singletons. Sequenced material: peripheral blood, taken in a trial of Ad26.COV2.S vaccine versus placebo. The receptors here all came from a person between 18 and 65 years old who received the Ad26.COV2.S COVID-19 vaccine or a placebo.

This clone turned up a few times. The chain uses TRBV6-2 or TRBV6-3 and TRBJ1-5; 9 nucleotides agree with TRBD1. The CDR3 runs 15 residues. Unmatched junction bases numbered 5, after V lost 6 bases and J lost 2 bases. Looked up from germline, CDR1 is MNHEY and CDR2 is SVGEGT. For the CDR3, the DNA is TGTGCCAGCAGCTGGGGACAGGGCGGCAATCAGCCCCAGCATTTT. As protein: CASSWGQGGNQPQHF.

Concerning this clone: At the DNA level, this CDR3 is encoded by other sequences in the same sample as well. The chain uses TRBV9 and TRBJ2-6, with D uncertain. V was cut by 0 bases and J by 4 bases, with 5 bases left in between. Looked up from germline, CDR1 is SGDLS and CDR2 is YYNGEE. CDR3 length equals 14 residues. For the CDR3, the DNA is TGTGCCAGCAGCGTAGAGGGAGGGGCCAACGTCCTGACTTTC. This codes for CASSVEGGANVLTF.

The chain has TRBV7-8 and TRBJ2-1; 10 bases match TRBD2. CDR1 and CDR2 (germline): SGHVS, FQNEAQ. The CDR3 is 20 amino acids. V trimming: 5 bases; J trimming: 0 bases; junction bases outside the gene matches: 16. The chain's CDR3 is CASSLGRASGGFSSYNEQFF. CDR3 nucleotides: TGTGCCAGCAGCCTCGGTAGGGCTAGCGGGGGATTCAGCTCCTACAATGAGCAGTTCTTC. Drawing the rest from reference TRBV7-8 and TRBJ2-1, the complete variable domain is GAGVSQSPRYKVAKRGQDVALRCDPISGHVSLFWYQQALGQGPEFLTYFQNEAQLDKSGLPSDRFFAERPEGSVSTLKIQRTQQEDSAVYLCASSLGRASGGFSSYNEQFFGPGTRLTVL.

The gene calls are TRBV28 and TRBJ2-1; the D gene is possibly TRBD2 (6 bases). With 5 bases removed from V and 1 base from J, the gap between germline ends came to 12 bases. CDR3 length: 15 residues. Germline loops: CDR1 MDHEN, CDR2 SYDVKM. CDR3 sequence reads: CASSPFSGSYNEQFF. In DNA form, the CDR3 reads TGTGCCAGCAGTCCCTTTAGCGGTTCCTACAATGAGCAGTTCTTC. Based on the CDR3 plus reference TRBV28 and TRBJ2-1, the full variable domain is DVKVTQSSRYLVKRTGEKVFLECVQDMDHENMFWYRQDPGLGLRLIYFSYDVKMKEKGDIPEGYSVSREKKERFSLILESASTNQTSMYLCASSPFSGSYNEQFFGPGTRLTVL.

This chain links TRBV5-1 with TRBJ2-2, with unresolved D. CDR3 size: 14 residues. With 5 bases removed from V and 6 bases from J, the gap between germline ends came to 14 bases. Germline V lookup: CDR1 SGHRS, CDR2 YFSETQ. The CDR3 nucleotides read TGCGCCAGCAGGGTTGGGTTCGGACCCGGGGAGCTGTTTTTT. Translated, it gives CASRVGFGPGELFF.

The chain joins TRBV5-4 to TRBJ2-7; D uncertain. The germline CDR1 and CDR2 sequences are SGHNT and YYREEE (reference sequence). V was pared by 0 bases and J by 3 bases, with 7 bases between. CDR3 length: 13 amino acids. The CDR3 DNA reads as TGTGCCAGCAGCTTGGACCCAGACTACGAGCAGTACTTC. Encoded protein: CASSLDPDYEQYF.